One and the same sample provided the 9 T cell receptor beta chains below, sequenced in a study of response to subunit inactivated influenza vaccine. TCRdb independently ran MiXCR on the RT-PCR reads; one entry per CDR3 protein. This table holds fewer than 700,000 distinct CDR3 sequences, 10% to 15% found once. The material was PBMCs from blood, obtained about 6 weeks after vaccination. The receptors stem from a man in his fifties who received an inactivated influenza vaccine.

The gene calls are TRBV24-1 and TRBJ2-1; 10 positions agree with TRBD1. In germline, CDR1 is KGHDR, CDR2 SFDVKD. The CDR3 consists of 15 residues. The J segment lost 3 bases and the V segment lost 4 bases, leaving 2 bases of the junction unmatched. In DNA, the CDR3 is TGTGCCACCAGTGAGCGGACAGGGGGCTACAATGAGCAGTTCTTC. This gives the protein CATSERTGGYNEQFF.

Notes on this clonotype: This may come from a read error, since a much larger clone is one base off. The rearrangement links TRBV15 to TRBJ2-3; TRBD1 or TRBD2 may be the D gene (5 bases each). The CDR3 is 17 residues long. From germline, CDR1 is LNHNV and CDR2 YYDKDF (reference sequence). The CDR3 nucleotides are TGTGACACCAGCAGAGTCGCCCCCGGGACGTTCACAGATACGCAGTATTTT. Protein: CDTSRVAPGTFTDTQYF.

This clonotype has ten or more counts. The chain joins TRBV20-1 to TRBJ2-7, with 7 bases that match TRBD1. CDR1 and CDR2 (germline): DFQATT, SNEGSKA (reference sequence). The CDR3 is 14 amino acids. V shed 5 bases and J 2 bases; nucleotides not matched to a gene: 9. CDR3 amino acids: CSASTGTVTYEQYF. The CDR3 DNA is TGCAGTGCTTCGACCGGGACAGTAACCTACGAGCAGTACTTC.

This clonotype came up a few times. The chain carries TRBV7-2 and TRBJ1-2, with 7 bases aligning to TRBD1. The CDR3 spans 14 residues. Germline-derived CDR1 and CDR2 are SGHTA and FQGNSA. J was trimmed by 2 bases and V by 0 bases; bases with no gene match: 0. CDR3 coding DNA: TGTGCCAGCAGCTTAGCGACAGGGAACTATGGCTACACCTTC. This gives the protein CASSLATGNYGYTF.

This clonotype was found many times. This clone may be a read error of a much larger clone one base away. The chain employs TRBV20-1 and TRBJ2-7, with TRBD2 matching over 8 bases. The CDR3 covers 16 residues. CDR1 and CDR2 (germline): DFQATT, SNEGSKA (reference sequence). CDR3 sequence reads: CCARDRLSGASYEQYF. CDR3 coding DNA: TGCTGTGCTAGAGATCGGCTTAGCGGGGCCTCCTACGAGCAGTACTTC.

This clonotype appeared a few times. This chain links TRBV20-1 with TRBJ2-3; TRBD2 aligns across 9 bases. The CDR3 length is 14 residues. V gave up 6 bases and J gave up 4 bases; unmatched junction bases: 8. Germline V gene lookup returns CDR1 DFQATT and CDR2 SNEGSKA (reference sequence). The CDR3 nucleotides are TGCAGTGCCCCGGCCGTAGCGGGAGCAGATACGCAGTATTTT. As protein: CSAPAVAGADTQYF.

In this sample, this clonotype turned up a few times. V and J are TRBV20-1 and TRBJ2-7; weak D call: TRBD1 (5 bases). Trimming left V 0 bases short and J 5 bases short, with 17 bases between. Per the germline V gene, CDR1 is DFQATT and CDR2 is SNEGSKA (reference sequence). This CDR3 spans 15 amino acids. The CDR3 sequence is CSAREISGHGHEQYF. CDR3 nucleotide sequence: TGCAGTGCTAGAGAGATCTCCGGACACGGGCACGAGCAGTACTTC.

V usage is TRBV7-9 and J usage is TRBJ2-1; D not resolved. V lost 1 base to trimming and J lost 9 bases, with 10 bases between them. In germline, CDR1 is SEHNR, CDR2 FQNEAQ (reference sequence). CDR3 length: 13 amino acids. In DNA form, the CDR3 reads TGTGCCAGCAGCTTAGTGGTTTTCGGTGAGCAGTTCTTC. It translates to CASSLVVFGEQFF.

CDR3 sequence (DNA): TGTGCCAGCAGCTTAGCGCTGGCCTCTCAAGAGACCCAGTACTTC. It translates to CASSLALASQETQYF. This chain connects TRBV7-2 to TRBJ2-5; D call uncertain. The germline CDR1 and CDR2 sequences are SGHTA and FQGNSA. There are 15 residues in the CDR3. The ends were cut back, 0 bases at V and 2 bases at J, with 10 bases in the middle.